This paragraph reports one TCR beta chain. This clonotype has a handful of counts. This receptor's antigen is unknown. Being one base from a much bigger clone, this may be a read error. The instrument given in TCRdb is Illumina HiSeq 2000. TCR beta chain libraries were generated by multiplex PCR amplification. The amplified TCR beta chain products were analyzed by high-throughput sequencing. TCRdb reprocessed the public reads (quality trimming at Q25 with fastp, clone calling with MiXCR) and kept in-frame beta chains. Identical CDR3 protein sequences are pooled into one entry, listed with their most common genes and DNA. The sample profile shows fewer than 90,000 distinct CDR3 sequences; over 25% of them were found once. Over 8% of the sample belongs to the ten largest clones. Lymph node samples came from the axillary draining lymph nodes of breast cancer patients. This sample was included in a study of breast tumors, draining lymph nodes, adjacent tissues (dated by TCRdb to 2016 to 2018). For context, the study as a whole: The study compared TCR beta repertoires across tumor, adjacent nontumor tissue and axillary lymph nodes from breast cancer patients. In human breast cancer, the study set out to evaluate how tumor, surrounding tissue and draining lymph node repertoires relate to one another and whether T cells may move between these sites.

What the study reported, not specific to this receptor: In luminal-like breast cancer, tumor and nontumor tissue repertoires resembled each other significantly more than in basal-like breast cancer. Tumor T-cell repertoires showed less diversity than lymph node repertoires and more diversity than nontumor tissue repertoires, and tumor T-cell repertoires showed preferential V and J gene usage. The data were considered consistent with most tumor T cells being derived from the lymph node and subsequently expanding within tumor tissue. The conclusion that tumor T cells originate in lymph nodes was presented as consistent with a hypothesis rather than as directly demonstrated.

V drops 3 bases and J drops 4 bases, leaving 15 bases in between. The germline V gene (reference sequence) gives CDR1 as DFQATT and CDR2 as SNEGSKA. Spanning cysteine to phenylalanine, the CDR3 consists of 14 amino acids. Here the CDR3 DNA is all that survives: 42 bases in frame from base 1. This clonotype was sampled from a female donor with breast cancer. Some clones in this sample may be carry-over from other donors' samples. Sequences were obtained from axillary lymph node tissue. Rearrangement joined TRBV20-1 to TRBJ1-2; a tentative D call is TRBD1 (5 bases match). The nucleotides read TGCAGTGCTAGCGATTGGAGGCAGGGCTATGGCTACACCTTC. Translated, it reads CSASDWRQGYGYTF.